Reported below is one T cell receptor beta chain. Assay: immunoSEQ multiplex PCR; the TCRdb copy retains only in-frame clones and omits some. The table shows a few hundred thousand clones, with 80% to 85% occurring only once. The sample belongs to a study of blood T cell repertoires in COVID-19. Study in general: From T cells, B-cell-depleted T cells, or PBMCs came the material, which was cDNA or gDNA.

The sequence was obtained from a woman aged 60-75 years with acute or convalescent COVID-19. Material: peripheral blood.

The CDR3 DNA reads TGTGCCAGCAGCTTCGGACAGGATGAAACCTCTGGAAACACCATATATTTT. Its protein is CASSFGQDETSGNTIYF. The rearrangement uses TRBV7-9 and TRBJ1-3; TRBD1 matches 7 bases. V shed 3 bases, J shed 0 bases, and the junction held 8 bases outside the gene matches. Germline V lookup: CDR1 SEHNR, CDR2 FQNEAQ (reference sequence). The CDR3 runs to 17 residues.